This T cell receptor beta chain was sequenced during a study of blood T cell repertoires in COVID-19. Whole-study context: Sample material is recorded as cDNA or gDNA derived from T cells, B-cell-depleted T cells, or PBMCs.

Some clones are missing from TCRdb's copy, which holds only in-frame ones; the method was immunoSEQ multiplex PCR. The sample shows about 210,000 clones, 65% to 90% of them seen only once. Germline V CDR1 and CDR2: LGHNA, YSLEER. Trimming removed 5 bases from V and 1 base from J, with 13 bases in between. The CDR3 consists of 15 residues. The source of this sequence is a man between 45 and 60 years old with active or convalescent COVID-19. The sample taken for sequencing was peripheral blood. The chain carries TRBV4-3 and TRBJ2-3; D perhaps matches TRBD2 (5 bases). The CDR3 sequence: CASSYDEGGTDTQYF. The CDR3, as DNA: TGCGCCAGCAGCTATGACGAGGGTGGCACAGATACGCAGTATTTT.